Listed here are 16 T cell receptor beta chains from one sample, sequenced in a study of technical replicates of blood from several donors. Assay used: immunoSEQ multiplex PCR; TCRdb lists only in-frame clones, some missing. The table shows about 70,000 clones, with approximately 86% occurring only once. Sequenced material: PBMCs. The receptors derive from a human donor in good health. Some clones in this sample may be carry-over from other donors' samples.

This rearrangement joins TRBV12-2 to TRBJ2-5; TRBD1, as called in the table, went unchecked against the DNA. TRBV12-2 is classified as a pseudogene. This CDR3 has 18 residues. The CDR3: CASRLENRDRGWQETQYF. The CDR3 DNA reads as TGTGCAAGTCGCTTAGAAAATAGGGACAGGGGGTGGCAAGAGACCCAGTACTTC.

The chain uses TRBV29-1 and TRBJ2-2; no firm D call. This CDR3 comprises 13 residues. Germline loops: CDR1 SQVTM, CDR2 ANQGSEA. V was clipped by 0 bases and J by 2 bases, with 4 bases between them. The CDR3 DNA follows: TGCAGCGTTGAAGACCCTAACACCGGGGAGCTGTTTTTT. It translates to CSVEDPNTGELFF.

J is TRBJ2-5 and V is TRBV21-1; the listed D gene, TRBD2, was not tested against the DNA. TRBV21-1 is shown as a pseudogene. The CDR3 totals 18 residues. The CDR3 DNA reads TGTGCCAGCAGCAAAGTGGGACTAGCGGGAGGTGAGCAAGAGACCCAGTACTTC. Translating gives CASSKVGLAGGEQETQYF.

This clone was picked up one time. The V gene is TRBV4-3, the J gene TRBJ2-7; D not resolved. CDR1 LGHNA and CDR2 YSLEER come from the germline V gene. This CDR3 region has 13 residues. V lost 5 bases and J 1 base, leaving 9 bases between the germline ends. The CDR3 DNA is TGCGCCAGCAGCTCCGGCAGGTCCTACGAGCAGTACTTC. It is translated as CASSSGRSYEQYF.

V and J are TRBV25-1 and TRBJ1-2; 7 positions match TRBD1. The CDR3 is 13 amino acids. V lost 6 bases to trimming and J lost 4 bases; unmatched junction nucleotides: 5. The germline V gene has CDR1 MGHDK and CDR2 SYGVNS. The CDR3 DNA reads as TGTGCCAGCAGGCAGGGGGTAGCCTATGGCTACACCTTC. Protein: CASRQGVAYGYTF.

V usage is TRBV5-1 and J usage is TRBJ2-5; D is ambiguous. Per germline, CDR1 SGHRS and CDR2 YFSETQ. The ends were cut back, 4 bases at V and 3 bases at J, with 4 bases in the middle. The CDR3 loop spans 11 amino acids. The CDR3 DNA follows: TGCGCCAGCAGCCAGAAAGAGACCCAGTACTTC. This sequence encodes CASSQKETQYF.

This clone came up a few times. V is TRBV4-2 and J is TRBJ1-1; D perhaps matches TRBD1 (5 bases). Trimming took off 2 bases at V and 1 base at J, with 8 bases between the two ends. The germline CDR1 and CDR2 sequences are LGHNA and YNFKEQ. The CDR3 is 14 amino acids. The CDR3 sequence is CASSQQGGNTEAFF. The CDR3 coding sequence is TGTGCCAGCAGCCAACAGGGTGGGAACACTGAAGCTTTCTTT.

This chain connects TRBV18 to TRBJ1-2, with D possibly being TRBD1 (5 bases). Trimming took 6 bases from V and 4 from J, leaving 15 bases between them. This CDR3 has 14 residues. Looked up from germline, CDR1 is KGHSH and CDR2 is LQKENI. CDR3 residues: CASSLEGSVYGYTF. In nucleotides, the CDR3 is TGTGCCAGCTCCCTGGAGGGGAGTGTCTATGGCTACACCTTC.

This chain connects TRBV7-9 to TRBJ1-1, with D possibly matching TRBD1 (6 bases). CDR1 and CDR2 (germline): SEHNR, FQNEAQ (reference sequence). This CDR3 region has 11 residues. Trimming removed 5 bases from V and 8 bases from J, with 9 bases in between. The CDR3: CASSTGTEAFF. DNA of the CDR3: TGTGCCAGCAGCACCGGGACAGAAGCTTTCTTT.

V gene TRBV4-3 combines with J gene TRBJ1-1; D call uncertain. V was trimmed by 4 bases and J by 0 bases, leaving 15 bases between them. CDR3 size: 16 residues. CDR1 and CDR2 (germline): LGHNA, YSLEER. CDR3 protein: CASSPASTSLNTEAFF. Written as DNA, the CDR3 is TGCGCCAGCAGCCCAGCATCGACAAGCCTGAACACTGAAGCTTTCTTT.

This chain links TRBV6-4 with TRBJ1-6; 10 nucleotides agree with TRBD1. Germline V gene data show CDR1 as MRHNA and CDR2 as SNTAGT. The CDR3 runs to 15 residues. J was trimmed by 7 bases and V by 6 bases; bases with no gene match: 6. The DNA for the CDR3 is TGTGCCAGCAGCTCCGGGACAGGGGTGAATTCACCCCTCCACTTT. Amino acid sequence: CASSSGTGVNSPLHF.

The chain joins TRBV7-9 to TRBJ1-1; no reliable D call. Looked up from germline, CDR1 is SEHNR and CDR2 is FQNEAQ (reference sequence). The V gene lost 4 bases and the J gene lost 6 bases, with 9 bases spanning the gap. This CDR3 contains 12 residues. CDR3 nucleotide sequence: TGTGCCAGCAGCTACGGCGGGGCTGAAGCTTTCTTT. Its translation: CASSYGGAEAFF.

The chain couples TRBV19 to TRBJ2-7; no clear D. There are 12 residues in the CDR3. From germline, CDR1 is LNHDA and CDR2 SQIVND (reference sequence). V gave up 2 bases and J gave up 5 bases, with 7 bases separating them. The CDR3 region has the DNA TGTGCCAGTAGTATACGGAGCGACGAGCAGTACTTC. This encodes CASSIRSDEQYF. The full variable domain, with the rest looked up from reference TRBV19 and TRBJ2-7, is DGGITQSPKYLFRKEGQNVTLSCEQNLNHDAMYWYRQDPGQGLRLIYYSQIVNDFQKGDIAEGYSVSREKKESFPLTVTSAQKNPTAFYLCASSIRSDEQYFGPGTRLTVT.

The J gene is TRBJ2-1, the V gene TRBV4-2; no clear D gene. Trimming took 0 bases from V and 4 from J, leaving 7 bases between them. CDR1 LGHNA and CDR2 YNFKEQ come from the germline V gene. The CDR3 loop spans 14 amino acids. In nucleotides, the CDR3 is TGTGCCAGCAGCCAAGAACTTCCTTACAATGAGCAGTTCTTC. Translation: CASSQELPYNEQFF.

The rearrangement uses TRBV4-3 and TRBJ2-2, with TRBD1 identical over 9 bases. Germline lookup yields CDR1 LGHNA and CDR2 YSLEER. The J segment lost 5 bases and the V segment lost 0 bases, leaving 13 bases of the junction unmatched. The CDR3 has 19 amino acids. The CDR3 reads CASSQDLFRGQGGTGELFF. CDR3 nucleotide sequence: TGCGCCAGCAGCCAAGATCTCTTCCGGGGACAGGGAGGAACCGGGGAGCTGTTTTTT.

The chain couples TRBV7-9 to TRBJ2-2; TRBD2 might be the D (5 bases). Deletions cut 5 bases from V and 4 bases from J, with 17 bases between. The V gene's germline CDR1 is SEHNR and CDR2 FQNEAQ (reference sequence). The CDR3 consists of 16 residues. CDR3 region: CASSATGPAGTGELFF. The CDR3 nucleotides read TGTGCCAGCAGCGCCACCGGGCCTGCGGGCACCGGGGAGCTGTTTTTT.